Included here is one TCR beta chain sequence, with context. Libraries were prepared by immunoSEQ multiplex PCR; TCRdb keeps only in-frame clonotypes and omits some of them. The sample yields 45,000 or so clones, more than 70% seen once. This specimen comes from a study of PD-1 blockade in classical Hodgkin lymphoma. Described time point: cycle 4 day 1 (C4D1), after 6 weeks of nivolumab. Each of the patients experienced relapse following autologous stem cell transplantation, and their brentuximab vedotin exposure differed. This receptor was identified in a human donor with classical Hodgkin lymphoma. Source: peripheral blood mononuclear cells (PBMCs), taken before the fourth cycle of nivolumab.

CDR3 DNA: TGTGCCAGTAGTATCACCTTCGGGGCAGGCGGAAACATTCAGTACTTC. Translating gives CASSITFGAGGNIQYF. The chain has TRBV19 and TRBJ2-4; D is perhaps TRBD1 or TRBD2 (5 bases each). CDR3 size: 16 residues. Germline V gives CDR1 LNHDA, CDR2 SQIVND (reference sequence). The V end was cut by 3 bases, the J end by 6 bases, with 18 bases between.